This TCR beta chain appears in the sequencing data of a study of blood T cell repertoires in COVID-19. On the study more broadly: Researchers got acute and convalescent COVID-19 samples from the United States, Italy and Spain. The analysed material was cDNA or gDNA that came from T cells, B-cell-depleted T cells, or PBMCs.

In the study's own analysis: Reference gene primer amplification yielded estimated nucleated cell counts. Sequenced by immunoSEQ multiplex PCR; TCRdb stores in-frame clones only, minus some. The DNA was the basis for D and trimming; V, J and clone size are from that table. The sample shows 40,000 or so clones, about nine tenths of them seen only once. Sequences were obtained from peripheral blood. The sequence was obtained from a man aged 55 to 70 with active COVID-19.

CDR3 sequence (DNA): TGTGCCAGCAGTAATCGGGGAGAGGGTGGCTACACCTTC. It is translated as CASSNRGEGGYTF. The rearrangement uses TRBV6-5 and TRBJ1-2; no firm D call. Germline CDR1 and CDR2: MNHEY and SVGAGI. This CDR3 has 13 amino acids. V was pared by 5 bases and J by 7 bases, with 14 bases between.